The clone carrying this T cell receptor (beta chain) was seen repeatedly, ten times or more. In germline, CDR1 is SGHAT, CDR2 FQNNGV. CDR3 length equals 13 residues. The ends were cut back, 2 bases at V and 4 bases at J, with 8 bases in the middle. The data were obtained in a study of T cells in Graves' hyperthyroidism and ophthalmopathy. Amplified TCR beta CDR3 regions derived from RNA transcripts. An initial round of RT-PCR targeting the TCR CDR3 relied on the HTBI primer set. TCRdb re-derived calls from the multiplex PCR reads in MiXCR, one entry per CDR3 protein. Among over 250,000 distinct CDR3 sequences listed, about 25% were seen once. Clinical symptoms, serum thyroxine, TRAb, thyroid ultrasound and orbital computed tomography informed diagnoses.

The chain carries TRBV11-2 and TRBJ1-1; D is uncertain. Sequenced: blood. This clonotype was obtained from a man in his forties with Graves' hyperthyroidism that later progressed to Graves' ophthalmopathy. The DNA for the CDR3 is TGTGCCAGCAGCTTACCCAGCCTCACTGAAGCTTTCTTT. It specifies CASSLPSLTEAFF.